This T cell receptor beta chain is drawn from a study of T cell repertoires in cytomegalovirus infection. In the study overall: CMV epitopes, recently identified HLA-C-restricted and well-studied HLA-B-restricted, were used. From public TCR beta signatures came an indication of both CMV infection and matching HLA type. Whole-study results and caveats: Cumulative frequency (of public TCR beta family members) identified carriers of CMV plus the relevant HLA. Dominating the ex vivo response were TCR beta clonotypes that were CMV-specific and HLA-C-restricted.

TCRdb reanalysed the reads using MiXCR and keeps one entry per CDR3 protein. The repertoire consists of nearly 700,000 distinct CDR3 sequences, with around 31% occurring once and the leading ten covering 15% to 20%. A remark on this clonotype: Its matching antigen is unknown.

Trimming took 0 bases from V and 6 from J, leaving 15 bases between them. Germline lookup yields CDR1 SGHAT and CDR2 FQNNGV. This CDR3 has 16 residues. This receptor was taken from a human donor in good health (CMV status not recorded). Some clones in this sample may be carry-over from other donors' samples. The sequencing here drew on cultured PBMCs, taken from culture after CMV antigen stimulation. This chain uses TRBV11-2 with TRBJ2-1; possibly TRBD2 for D (5 bases). CDR3 region: CASSLDHGMGVNEQFF. As DNA, the CDR3 is TGTGCCAGCAGCTTAGATCACGGGATGGGAGTCAATGAGCAGTTCTTC. The full variable domain, in which reference TRBV11-2 and TRBJ2-1 provide the parts outside the CDR3, is EAGVAQSPRYKIIEKRQSVAFWCNPISGHATLYWYQQILGQGPKLLIQFQNNGVVDDSQLPKDRFSAERLKGVDSTLKIQPAKLEDSAVYLCASSLDHGMGVNEQFFGPGTRLTVL.